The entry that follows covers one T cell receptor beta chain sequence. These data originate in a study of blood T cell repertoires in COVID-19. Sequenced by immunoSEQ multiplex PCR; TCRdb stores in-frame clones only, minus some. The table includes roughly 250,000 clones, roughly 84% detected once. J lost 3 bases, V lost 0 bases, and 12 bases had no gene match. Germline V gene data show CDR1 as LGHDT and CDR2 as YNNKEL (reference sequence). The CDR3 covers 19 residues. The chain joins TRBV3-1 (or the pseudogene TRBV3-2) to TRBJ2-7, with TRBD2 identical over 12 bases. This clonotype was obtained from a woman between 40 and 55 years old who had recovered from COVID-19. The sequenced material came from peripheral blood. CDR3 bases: TGTGCCAGCAGCCAAGATTCGGGGCGACTAGCGGGGGCCAACTACGAGCAGTACTTC. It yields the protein CASSQDSGRLAGANYEQYF.